The 7 T cell receptor beta chains in this list originate from one sample, sequenced in a study of blood T cell dynamics during melanoma immunotherapy. Only in-frame clones appear in the TCRdb table, and some are missing; sequencing was by immunoSEQ multiplex PCR. In the table there are 15,000 or so clones, 90% to 95% of which are singletons. Time point of the sample: week 3, after first cycle of checkpoint inhibitor. The material was effector memory CD8+ T cells from blood, obtained from a patient treated with checkpoint blockade. These receptor sequences come from a human donor with melanoma.

The chain couples TRBV27 to TRBJ2-5; D possibly corresponds to TRBD2 (6 bases). The germline V gene has CDR1 MNHEY and CDR2 SMNVEV (reference sequence). The CDR3 is 15 amino acids. Trimming pared 1 base from V and 2 bases from J, leaving 11 bases between. CDR3 nucleotide sequence: TGTGCCAGCAGTTTATTTTCGGGAGCACAAGAGACCCAGTACTTC. This codes for CASSLFSGAQETQYF.

The rearrangement uses TRBV2 and TRBJ1-5; 7 nucleotides agree with TRBD1. Germline assignment: CDR1 SNHLY and CDR2 FYNNEI. This CDR3 spans 19 amino acids. The trim removed 2 bases at V and 0 bases at J, leaving 13 bases unmatched. The CDR3 DNA is TGTGCCAGCAGTGAACCCCCCGGGACAGTCGGCGATAGCAATCAGCCCCAGCATTTT. This gives the protein CASSEPPGTVGDSNQPQHF.

CDR3 region: CASSPDRGRPLDGYTF. CDR3 DNA: TGTGCCAGCTCACCAGACAGGGGGCGCCCCTTGGATGGCTACACCTTC. This chain uses TRBV18 with TRBJ1-2; 10 positions agree with TRBD1. The V and J ends lost 2 bases and 6 bases, in that order; junction bases with no gene match: 9. The CDR3 contains 16 residues. Germline assignment: CDR1 KGHSH and CDR2 LQKENI.

The rearrangement joins TRBV27 to TRBJ2-1, with D perhaps TRBD2 (5 bases). Germline V gives CDR1 MNHEY, CDR2 SMNVEV (reference sequence). With 3 bases removed from V and 0 bases from J, the gap between germline ends came to 9 bases. This CDR3 region has 15 residues. The CDR3 DNA reads TGTGCCAGCAGTTTTTACGGGGTCTCCTACAATGAGCAGTTCTTC. This sequence encodes CASSFYGVSYNEQFF.

This clone was counted between two and nine times. V usage is TRBV6-1 and J usage is TRBJ1-5; D is possibly TRBD1 (5 bases). CDR1 and CDR2 (germline): MNHNS, SASEGT. Trimming shortened V by 5 bases and J by 0 bases, and 8 bases separated the two germline ends. The CDR3 totals 14 residues. The CDR3 here is CASSTGYSNQPQHF. The CDR3 nucleotides are TGTGCCAGCAGTACAGGTTATAGCAATCAGCCCCAGCATTTT.

The rearrangement uses TRBV9 and TRBJ1-1; possibly TRBD1 for D (5 bases). Germline V gives CDR1 SGDLS, CDR2 YYNGEE. Trimming stripped 1 base from V and 5 bases from J, with 12 bases between. CDR3 length: 14 amino acids. CDR3 bases: TGTGCCAGCAGCGTAAAAGCAGGGAGTACTGAAGCTTTCTTT. It specifies CASSVKAGSTEAFF.

This chain connects TRBV11-2 to TRBJ2-3; no clear D. Germline CDR1 and CDR2: SGHAT and FQNNGV. This CDR3 spans 13 amino acids. Trimming pared 1 base from V and 4 bases from J, leaving 6 bases between. CDR3: CASSLGASDTQYF. CDR3 DNA: TGTGCCAGCAGCTTAGGGGCGTCAGATACGCAGTATTTT. Full variable domain (remainder filled in from reference TRBV11-2 and TRBJ2-3): EAGVAQSPRYKIIEKRQSVAFWCNPISGHATLYWYQQILGQGPKLLIQFQNNGVVDDSQLPKDRFSAERLKGVDSTLKIQPAKLEDSAVYLCASSLGASDTQYFGPGTRLTVL.